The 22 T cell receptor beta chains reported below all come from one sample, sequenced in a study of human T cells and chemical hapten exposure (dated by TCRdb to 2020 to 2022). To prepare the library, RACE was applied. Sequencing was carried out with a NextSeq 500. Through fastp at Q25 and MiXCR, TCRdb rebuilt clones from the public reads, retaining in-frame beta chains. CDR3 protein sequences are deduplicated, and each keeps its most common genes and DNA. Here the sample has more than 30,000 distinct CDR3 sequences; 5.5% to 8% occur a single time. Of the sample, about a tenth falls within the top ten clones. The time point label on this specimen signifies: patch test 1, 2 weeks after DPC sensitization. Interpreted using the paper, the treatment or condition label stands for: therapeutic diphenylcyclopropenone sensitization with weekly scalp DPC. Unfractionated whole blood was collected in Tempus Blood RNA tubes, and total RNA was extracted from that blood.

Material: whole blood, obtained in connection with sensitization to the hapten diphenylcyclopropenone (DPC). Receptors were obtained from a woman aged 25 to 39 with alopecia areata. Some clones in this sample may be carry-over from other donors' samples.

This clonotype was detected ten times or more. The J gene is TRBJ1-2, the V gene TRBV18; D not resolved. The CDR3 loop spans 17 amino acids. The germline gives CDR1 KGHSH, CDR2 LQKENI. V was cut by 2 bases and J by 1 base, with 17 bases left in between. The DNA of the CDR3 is TGTGCCAGCTCACCAAAATCTCAGACCATCCTTAACTATGGCTACACCTTC. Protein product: CASSPKSQTILNYGYTF.

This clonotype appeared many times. The CDR3 sequence: CASTLRTSGNAGTQYF. The CDR3 DNA is TGTGCCAGCACCCTCCGGACTAGCGGAAACGCCGGGACCCAGTACTTC. This chain uses TRBV12-3 or TRBV12-4 with TRBJ2-5, with 10 bases that match TRBD2. This CDR3 has 16 residues. V shed 7 bases, J shed 7 bases, and the junction held 15 bases outside the gene matches.

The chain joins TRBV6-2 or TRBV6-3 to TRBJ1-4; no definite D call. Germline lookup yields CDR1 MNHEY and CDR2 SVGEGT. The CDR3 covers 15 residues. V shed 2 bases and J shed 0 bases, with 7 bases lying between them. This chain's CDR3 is CASSYVGATNEKLFF. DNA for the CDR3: TGTGCCAGCAGTTACGTTGGAGCAACTAATGAAAAACTGTTTTTT.

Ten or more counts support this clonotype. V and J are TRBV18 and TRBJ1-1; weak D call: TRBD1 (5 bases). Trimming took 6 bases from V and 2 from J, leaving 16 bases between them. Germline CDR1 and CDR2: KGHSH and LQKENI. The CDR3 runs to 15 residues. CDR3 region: CASSVRGGDNTEAFF. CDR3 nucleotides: TGTGCCAGCTCCGTGCGGGGAGGGGACAACACTGAAGCTTTCTTT. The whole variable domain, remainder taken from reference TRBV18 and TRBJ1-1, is NAGVMQNPRHLVRRRGQEARLRCSPMKGHSHVYWYRQLPEEGLKFMVYLQKENIIDESGMPKERFSAEFPKEGPSILRIQQVVRGDSAAYFCASSVRGGDNTEAFFGQGTRLTVV.

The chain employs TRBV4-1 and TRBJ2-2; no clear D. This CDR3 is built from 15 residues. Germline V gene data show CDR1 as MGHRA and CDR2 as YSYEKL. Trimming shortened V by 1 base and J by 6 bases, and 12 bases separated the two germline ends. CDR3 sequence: CASSQGIGLAGELFF. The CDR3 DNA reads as TGCGCCAGCAGCCAAGGGATAGGGTTGGCCGGGGAGCTGTTTTTT.

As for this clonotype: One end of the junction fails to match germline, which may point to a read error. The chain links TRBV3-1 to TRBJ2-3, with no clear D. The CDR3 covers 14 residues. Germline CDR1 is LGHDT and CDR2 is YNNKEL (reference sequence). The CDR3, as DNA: TGTGCCAGCAACCAAGGGCCAGAATCAGATACGCAGTATTTT. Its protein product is CASNQGPESDTQYF.

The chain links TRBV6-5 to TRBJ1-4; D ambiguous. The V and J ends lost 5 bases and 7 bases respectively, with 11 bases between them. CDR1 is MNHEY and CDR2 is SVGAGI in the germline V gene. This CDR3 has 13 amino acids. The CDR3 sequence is CASSHGSGEKLFF. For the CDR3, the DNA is TGTGCCAGCAGTCACGGTTCGGGTGAAAAACTGTTTTTT.

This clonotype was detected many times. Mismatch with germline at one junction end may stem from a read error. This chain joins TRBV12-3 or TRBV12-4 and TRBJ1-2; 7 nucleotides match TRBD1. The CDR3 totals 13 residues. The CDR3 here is CASSLTRGTEGSF. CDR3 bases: TGTGCCAGCAGTTTAACCCGCGGGACAGAAGGCTCCTTC.

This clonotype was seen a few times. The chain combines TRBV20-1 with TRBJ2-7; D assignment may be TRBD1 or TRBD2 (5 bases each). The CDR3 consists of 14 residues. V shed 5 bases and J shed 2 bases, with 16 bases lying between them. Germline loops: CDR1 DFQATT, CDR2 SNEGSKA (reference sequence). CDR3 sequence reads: CSAERRDATYEQYF. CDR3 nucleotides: TGCAGTGCTGAGAGACGGGACGCAACCTACGAGCAGTACTTC.

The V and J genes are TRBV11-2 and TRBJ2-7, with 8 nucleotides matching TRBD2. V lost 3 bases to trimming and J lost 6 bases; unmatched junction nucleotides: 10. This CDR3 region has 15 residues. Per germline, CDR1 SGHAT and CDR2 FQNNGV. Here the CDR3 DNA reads TGTGCCAGCAGCTTCGTTGCGGGGGGCCCCGGCGAGCAGTACTTC. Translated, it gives CASSFVAGGPGEQYF.

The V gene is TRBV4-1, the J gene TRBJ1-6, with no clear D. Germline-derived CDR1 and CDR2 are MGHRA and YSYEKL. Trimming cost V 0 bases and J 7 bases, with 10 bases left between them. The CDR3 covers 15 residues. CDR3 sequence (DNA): TGCGCCAGCAGCCAAGAGGGGAGCAGCAATTCACCCCTCCACTTT. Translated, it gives CASSQEGSSNSPLHF.

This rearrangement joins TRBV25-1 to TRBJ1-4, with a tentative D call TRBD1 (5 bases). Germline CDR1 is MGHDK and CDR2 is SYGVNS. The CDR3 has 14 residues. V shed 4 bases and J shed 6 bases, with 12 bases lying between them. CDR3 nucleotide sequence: TGTGCCAGCAGTGGGAGGGGCTGGGATGAAAAACTGTTTTTT. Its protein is CASSGRGWDEKLFF.

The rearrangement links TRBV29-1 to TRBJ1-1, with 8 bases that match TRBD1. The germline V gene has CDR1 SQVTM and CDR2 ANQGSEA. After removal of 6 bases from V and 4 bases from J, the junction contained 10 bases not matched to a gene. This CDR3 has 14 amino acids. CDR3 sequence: CSVDDRGGRTEAFF. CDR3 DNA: TGCAGCGTCGACGACAGGGGTGGACGCACTGAAGCTTTCTTT.

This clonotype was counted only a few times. This chain's CDR3 is CASSFDKNTEAFF. The DNA for the CDR3 is TGTGCCAGCAGTTTTGATAAGAACACTGAAGCTTTCTTT. The rearrangement links TRBV12-3 or TRBV12-4 to TRBJ1-1; D gene uncertain. Trimming removed 3 bases from V and 1 base from J, with 6 bases in between. The CDR3 covers 13 residues.

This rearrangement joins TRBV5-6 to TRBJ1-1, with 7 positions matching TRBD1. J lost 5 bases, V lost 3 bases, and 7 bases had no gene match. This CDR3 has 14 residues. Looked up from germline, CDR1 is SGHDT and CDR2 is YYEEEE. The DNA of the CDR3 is TGTGCCAGCAGCTGGGGACGGACAGGAACTGAAGCTTTCTTT. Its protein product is CASSWGRTGTEAFF.

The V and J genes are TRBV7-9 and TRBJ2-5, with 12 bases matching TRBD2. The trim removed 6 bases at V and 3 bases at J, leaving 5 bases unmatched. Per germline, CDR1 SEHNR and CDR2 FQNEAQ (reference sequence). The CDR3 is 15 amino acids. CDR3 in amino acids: CASSSRTSGEETQYF. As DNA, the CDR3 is TGTGCCAGCAGTAGTAGGACTAGCGGGGAAGAGACCCAGTACTTC. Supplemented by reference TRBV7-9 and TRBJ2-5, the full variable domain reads DTGVSQNPRHKITKRGQNVTFRCDPISEHNRLYWYRQTLGQGPEFLTYFQNEAQLEKSRLLSDRFSAERPKGSFSTLEIQRTEQGDSAMYLCASSSRTSGEETQYFGPGTRLLVL.

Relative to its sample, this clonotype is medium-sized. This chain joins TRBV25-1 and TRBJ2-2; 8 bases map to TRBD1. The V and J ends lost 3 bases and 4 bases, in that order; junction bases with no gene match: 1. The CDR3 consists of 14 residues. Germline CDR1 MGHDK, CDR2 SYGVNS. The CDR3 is CASSDRGPTGELFF. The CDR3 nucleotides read TGTGCCAGCAGTGACAGGGGGCCCACCGGGGAGCTGTTTTTT.

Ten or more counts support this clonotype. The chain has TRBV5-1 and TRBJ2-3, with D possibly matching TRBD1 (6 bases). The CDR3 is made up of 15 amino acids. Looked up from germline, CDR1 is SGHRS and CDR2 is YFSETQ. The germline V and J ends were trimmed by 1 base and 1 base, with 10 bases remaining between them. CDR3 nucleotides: TGCGCCAGCAGCTTGCAGACAGGAGGCACAGATACGCAGTATTTT. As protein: CASSLQTGGTDTQYF.

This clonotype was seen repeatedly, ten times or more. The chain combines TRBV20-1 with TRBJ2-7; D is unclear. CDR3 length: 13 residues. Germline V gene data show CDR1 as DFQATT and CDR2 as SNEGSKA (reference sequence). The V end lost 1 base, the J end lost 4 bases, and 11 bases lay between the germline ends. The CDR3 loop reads CSARVLDGYEQYF. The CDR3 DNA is TGCAGTGCTAGAGTGCTAGATGGGTACGAGCAGTACTTC.

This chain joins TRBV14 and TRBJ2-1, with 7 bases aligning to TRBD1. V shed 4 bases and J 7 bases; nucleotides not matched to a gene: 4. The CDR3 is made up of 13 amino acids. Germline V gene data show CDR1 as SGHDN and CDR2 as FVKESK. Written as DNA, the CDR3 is TGTGCCAGCAGCCGGAGCAGGGGGAATGAGCAGTTCTTC. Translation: CASSRSRGNEQFF.

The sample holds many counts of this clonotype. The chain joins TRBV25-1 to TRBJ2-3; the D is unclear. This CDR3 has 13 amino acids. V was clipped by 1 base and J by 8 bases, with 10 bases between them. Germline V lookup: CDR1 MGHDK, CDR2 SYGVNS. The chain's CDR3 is CASSESGSGTQYF. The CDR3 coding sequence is TGTGCCAGCAGTGAATCAGGCAGTGGTACGCAGTATTTT.

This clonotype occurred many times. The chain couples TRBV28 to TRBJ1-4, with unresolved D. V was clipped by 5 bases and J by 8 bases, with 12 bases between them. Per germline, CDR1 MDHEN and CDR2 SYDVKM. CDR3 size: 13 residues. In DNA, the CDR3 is TGTGCCAGCAGTCGATCCGAAATGGAAAAACTGTTTTTT. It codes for CASSRSEMEKLFF.